These T cell receptor beta chains were read from a single sample in a study of cytomegalovirus exposure and HLA in healthy donors. Assay: immunoSEQ multiplex PCR; the TCRdb copy retains only in-frame clones and omits some. Of approximately 160,000 clones listed, around four fifths were seen once; the top ten hold 9% to 10%. Material: PBMCs. The receptors come from a man aged 18 to 30 in good health and CMV-seropositive. Each CDR3 is given with its conserved first and last residue. The D gene is left open where the match is weak. Clone size is stated in some rows and not others, as once, few, many or a class when expanded.

d_gene: NA; v_gene: TRBV9; j_gene: TRBJ2-7; len: 14; abundance: few; CDR3nt: TGTGCCAGCAGCGTAGGGCAGGGGTCCAACGAGCAGTACTTC; CDR3aa: CASSVGQGSNEQYF
d_gene: TRBD1; v_gene: TRBV27; j_gene: TRBJ1-2; len: 15; abundance: NA; CDR3nt: TGTGCCAGCAGTTTCCAACAGGGGAAGATCTATGGCTACACCTTC; CDR3aa: CASSFQQGKIYGYTF
d_gene: NA; v_gene: TRBV6-5; j_gene: TRBJ2-5; len: 15; abundance: NA; CDR3nt: TGTGCCAGCAGTATGGGAGGACAGGTGGCCGAGACCCAGTACTTC; CDR3aa: CASSMGGQVAETQYF
d_gene: NA; v_gene: TRBV19; j_gene: TRBJ2-7; len: 14; abundance: NA; CDR3nt: TGTGCCAGTAGTATGTCAGGGCTCTCCTACGAGCAGTACTTC; CDR3aa: CASSMSGLSYEQYF
d_gene: TRBD1; v_gene: TRBV9; j_gene: TRBJ2-7; len: 14; abundance: NA; CDR3nt: TGTGCCAGCAGCGTAGCGGGACAGGACTACGAGCAGTACTTC; CDR3aa: CASSVAGQDYEQYF
d_gene: NA; v_gene: TRBV28; j_gene: TRBJ1-5; len: 16; abundance: NA; CDR3nt: TGTGCCAGCAGTTTACAGACAGGACTTAGCAATCAGCCCCAGCATTTT; CDR3aa: CASSLQTGLSNQPQHF
d_gene: TRBD2; v_gene: TRBV29-1; j_gene: TRBJ2-2; len: 14; abundance: NA; CDR3nt: TGCAGCACCAGTGGGGGGGGGAACACCGGGGAGCTGTTTTTT; CDR3aa: CSTSGGGNTGELFF
d_gene: TRBD1; v_gene: TRBV14; j_gene: TRBJ2-3; len: 15; abundance: NA; CDR3nt: TGTGCCAGCAGCCACGGACAGGGCGGCACAGATACGCAGTATTTT; CDR3aa: CASSHGQGGTDTQYF
d_gene: NA; v_gene: TRBV2; j_gene: TRBJ1-5; len: 15; abundance: few; CDR3nt: TGTGCCAGCAGTCGACAGGACAGACGCAATCAGCCCCAGCATTTT; CDR3aa: CASSRQDRRNQPQHF
d_gene: NA; v_gene: TRBV7-6; j_gene: TRBJ2-7; len: 14; abundance: NA; CDR3nt: TGTGCCAGCAGCTTAGGACCCCGGGGCTACGAGCAGTACTTC; CDR3aa: CASSLGPRGYEQYF
d_gene: NA; v_gene: TRBV5-4; j_gene: TRBJ1-4; len: 14; abundance: NA; CDR3nt: TGTGCCAGCAGCTATCAGGGTCCGGGTGAAAAACTGTTTTTT; CDR3aa: CASSYQGPGEKLFF
d_gene: TRBD1; v_gene: TRBV7-8; j_gene: TRBJ2-5; len: 16; abundance: NA; CDR3nt: TGTGCCAGCAGCTTAGACAGGGGCCTGTCGGAAGAGACCCAGTACTTC; CDR3aa: CASSLDRGLSEETQYF
d_gene: NA; v_gene: TRBV5-5; j_gene: TRBJ2-7; len: 12; abundance: NA; CDR3nt: TGTGCCAGCAGCTGGCCCCCCTACGAGCAGTACTTC; CDR3aa: CASSWPPYEQYF
d_gene: TRBD1; v_gene: TRBV4-1; j_gene: TRBJ1-2; len: 15; abundance: once; CDR3nt: TGCGCCAGCAGCCCAAGACAGGGGATGCGATATGGCTACACCTTC; CDR3aa: CASSPRQGMRYGYTF
d_gene: NA; v_gene: TRBV9; j_gene: TRBJ1-1; len: 14; abundance: NA; CDR3nt: TGTGCCAGCAGCGTGGCGGAAAGGAACACTGAAGCTTTCTTT; CDR3aa: CASSVAERNTEAFF
d_gene: NA; v_gene: TRBV19; j_gene: TRBJ1-2; len: 12; abundance: NA; CDR3nt: TGTGCCAGTAGTATCACACCCTATGGCTACACCTTC; CDR3aa: CASSITPYGYTF
d_gene: NA; v_gene: TRBV5-1; j_gene: TRBJ2-1; len: 14; abundance: NA; CDR3nt: TGCGCCAGCAGCCAGTGGGGGGGCCAAAATGAGCAGTTCTTC; CDR3aa: CASSQWGGQNEQFF
d_gene: TRBD2; v_gene: TRBV9; j_gene: TRBJ2-3; len: 16; abundance: NA; CDR3nt: TGTGCCAGCAGCGGATCACTAGCGGGAGGACAGGATACGCAGTATTTT; CDR3aa: CASSGSLAGGQDTQYF
d_gene: NA; v_gene: TRBV19; j_gene: TRBJ1-1; len: 12; abundance: NA; CDR3nt: TGTGCCAGTAGTATGGCGGGGAAGGAAGCTTTCTTT; CDR3aa: CASSMAGKEAFF
d_gene: NA; v_gene: TRBV19; j_gene: TRBJ1-4; len: 14; abundance: NA; CDR3nt: TGTGCCAGTAGGCTGGGGGGGGCGCATGAAAAACTGTTTTTT; CDR3aa: CASRLGGAHEKLFF
d_gene: NA; v_gene: TRBV15; j_gene: TRBJ1-1; len: 17; abundance: once; CDR3nt: TGTGCCACCAGCACCCAGGGGACGGGCTATGGAGACACTGAAGCTTTCTTT; CDR3aa: CATSTQGTGYGDTEAFF
d_gene: TRBD1; v_gene: TRBV6-1; j_gene: TRBJ1-4; len: 14; abundance: NA; CDR3nt: TGTGCCAGCAGTATTACAGGGGGCAGTGAAAAACTGTTTTTT; CDR3aa: CASSITGGSEKLFF
d_gene: NA; v_gene: TRBV2; j_gene: TRBJ2-7; len: 13; abundance: NA; CDR3nt: TGTGCCAGCATCGGCAGGGAATCCTACGAGCAGTACTTC; CDR3aa: CASIGRESYEQYF
d_gene: NA; v_gene: TRBV9; j_gene: TRBJ1-1; len: 14; abundance: NA; CDR3nt: TGTGCCAGCAGCTCCAGGAACACGAACACTGAAGCTTTCTTT; CDR3aa: CASSSRNTNTEAFF
d_gene: TRBD2; v_gene: TRBV6-5; j_gene: TRBJ2-1; len: 16; abundance: NA; CDR3nt: TGTGCCAGCAGTTACGGGACTAGCTCCTCCTACAATGAGCAGTTCTTC; CDR3aa: CASSYGTSSSYNEQFF
d_gene: NA; v_gene: TRBV6-5; j_gene: TRBJ1-1; len: 9; abundance: NA; CDR3nt: TGTGCCAGCGGTTCACAACCGATTTTT; CDR3aa: CASGSQPIF
d_gene: NA; v_gene: TRBV4-3; j_gene: TRBJ1-4; len: 18; abundance: NA; CDR3nt: TGCGCCAGCAGCCAACAACTCAGGGTAGGGGCAACTAATGAAAAACTGTTTTTT; CDR3aa: CASSQQLRVGATNEKLFF
d_gene: NA; v_gene: TRBV25-1; j_gene: TRBJ2-7; len: 16; abundance: NA; CDR3nt: TGTGCCAGCAGTCGAGCCGACATCTCAAACTCCTACGAGCAGTACTTC; CDR3aa: CASSRADISNSYEQYF
d_gene: NA; v_gene: TRBV6-5; j_gene: TRBJ2-7; len: 14; abundance: few; CDR3nt: TGTGCCAGCAGTCTAAATCACCGCCTCGACGAGCAGTACTTC; CDR3aa: CASSLNHRLDEQYF
d_gene: TRBD2; v_gene: TRBV12-5; j_gene: TRBJ2-1; len: 14; abundance: once; CDR3nt: TGTGCTAGTGGGCAATCTAGCGGGAGGGGTGAGCAGTTCTTC; CDR3aa: CASGQSSGRGEQFF
d_gene: TRBD2; v_gene: TRBV2; j_gene: TRBJ2-1; len: 16; abundance: NA; CDR3nt: TGTGCCAGCATCACTAGCGGGAGGCCTTCCTACAATGAGCAGTTCTTC; CDR3aa: CASITSGRPSYNEQFF
d_gene: TRBD1; v_gene: TRBV7-8; j_gene: TRBJ2-2; len: 13; abundance: NA; CDR3nt: TGTGCCAGCAGCTTAACAGGGGCCGGGGAGCTGTTTTTT; CDR3aa: CASSLTGAGELFF
d_gene: TRBD2; v_gene: TRBV28; j_gene: TRBJ2-5; len: 14; abundance: NA; CDR3nt: TGTGCCAGCAGTCCGACTAGCGGGGAAGAGACCCAGTACTTC; CDR3aa: CASSPTSGEETQYF
d_gene: NA; v_gene: TRBV10-3; j_gene: TRBJ2-7; len: 12; abundance: NA; CDR3nt: TGTGCCATCAGGGACAGCTCCTACGAGCAGTACTTC; CDR3aa: CAIRDSSYEQYF
d_gene: TRBD2; v_gene: TRBV30; j_gene: TRBJ2-5; len: 15; abundance: NA; CDR3nt: TGTGCCTGGAGTGTACCGGGAGGCGGGAGAGAGACCCAGTACTTC; CDR3aa: CAWSVPGGGRETQYF
d_gene: NA; v_gene: TRBV21-1; j_gene: TRBJ2-1; len: 18; abundance: NA; CDR3nt: TGTGCCAGCCTCCTATCGCTAGCGGGAAAAAATTATCAAGATGAGCAGTTCTTC; CDR3aa: CASLLSLAGKNYQDEQFF
d_gene: NA; v_gene: TRBV28; j_gene: TRBJ1-3; len: 13; abundance: NA; CDR3nt: TGTGCCAGTCTGGGCCCCTCTGGAAACACCATATATTTT; CDR3aa: CASLGPSGNTIYF
d_gene: NA; v_gene: TRBV2; j_gene: TRBJ1-5; len: 14; abundance: once; CDR3nt: TGTGCCAGCAGTGAGAACAGGAATAATCAGCCCCAGCATTTT; CDR3aa: CASSENRNNQPQHF
d_gene: TRBD1; v_gene: TRBV10-3; j_gene: TRBJ1-2; len: 15; abundance: NA; CDR3nt: TGTGCCATGAGTGGGGACAGACACGATAACTATGGCTACACCTTC; CDR3aa: CAMSGDRHDNYGYTF
d_gene: NA; v_gene: TRBV28; j_gene: TRBJ2-7; len: 13; abundance: NA; CDR3nt: TGTGCCACCCGCGGAGGAGTCCCCTACGAGCAGTACTTC; CDR3aa: CATRGGVPYEQYF
d_gene: TRBD1; v_gene: TRBV28; j_gene: TRBJ2-3; len: 18; abundance: NA; CDR3nt: TGTGCCAGCAGTCCATCCTGGGGGACAGGCCAAAGGGGGGATACGCAGTATTTT; CDR3aa: CASSPSWGTGQRGDTQYF
d_gene: NA; v_gene: TRBV27; j_gene: TRBJ1-1; len: 14; abundance: NA; CDR3nt: TGTGCCAGCAGTTTACGGCGGTCGAACACTGAAGCTTTCTTT; CDR3aa: CASSLRRSNTEAFF
d_gene: NA; v_gene: TRBV7-9; j_gene: TRBJ2-7; len: 16; abundance: NA; CDR3nt: TGTGCCAGCAGCGACACGAAGGGACTCCAAAACTACGAGCAGTACTTC; CDR3aa: CASSDTKGLQNYEQYF
d_gene: NA; v_gene: TRBV5-3; j_gene: TRBJ2-3; len: 17; abundance: NA; CDR3nt: TGTGCCAGAAGCTTAAGGCTTGTGGGGCATAGCACAGATACGCAGTATTTT; CDR3aa: CARSLRLVGHSTDTQYF
d_gene: NA; v_gene: TRBV28; j_gene: TRBJ2-7; len: 12; abundance: NA; CDR3nt: TGTGCCAGCCGGACTCCCTACTACGAGCAGTACTTC; CDR3aa: CASRTPYYEQYF
d_gene: NA; v_gene: TRBV20-1; j_gene: TRBJ1-2; len: 11; abundance: NA; CDR3nt: TGCAGTGCTAGAGGGGGGGGTGGCTACACCTTC; CDR3aa: CSARGGGGYTF
d_gene: NA; v_gene: TRBV15; j_gene: TRBJ2-6; len: 20; abundance: NA; CDR3nt: TGTGCCACCAGCAGAGAAACCCACCAGGACATTCGATTTGGGGCCAACGTCCTGACTTTC; CDR3aa: CATSRETHQDIRFGANVLTF
d_gene: NA; v_gene: TRBV7-2; j_gene: TRBJ2-1; len: 16; abundance: NA; CDR3nt: TGTGCCAGCAGCCTCCTCGGAGGCGGAGCCTACAATGAGCAGTTCTTC; CDR3aa: CASSLLGGGAYNEQFF
d_gene: NA; v_gene: TRBV6-1; j_gene: TRBJ2-7; len: 13; abundance: few; CDR3nt: TGTGCCAGCAGTGCTAGTGGCCCCTACGAGCAGTACTTC; CDR3aa: CASSASGPYEQYF
d_gene: NA; v_gene: TRBV5-1; j_gene: TRBJ1-1; len: 14; abundance: NA; CDR3nt: TGCGCCAGCAGCTTGAACGGGGGTCACACTGAAGCTTTCTTT; CDR3aa: CASSLNGGHTEAFF